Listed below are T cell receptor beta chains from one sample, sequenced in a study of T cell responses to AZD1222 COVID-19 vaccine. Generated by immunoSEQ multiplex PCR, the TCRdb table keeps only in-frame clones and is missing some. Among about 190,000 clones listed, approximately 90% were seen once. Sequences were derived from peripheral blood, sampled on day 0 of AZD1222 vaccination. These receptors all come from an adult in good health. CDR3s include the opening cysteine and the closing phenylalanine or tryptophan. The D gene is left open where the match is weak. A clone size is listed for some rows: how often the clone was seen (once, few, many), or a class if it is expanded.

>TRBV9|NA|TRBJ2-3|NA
CASSPSIGSAEDTQYF
TGTGCCAGCAGCCCTAGTATAGGTTCAGCAGAAGATACGCAGTATTTT
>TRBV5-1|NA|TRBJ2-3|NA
CASSLASGSSTDTQYF
TGCGCCAGCAGCTTGGCCTCTGGATCTAGCACAGATACGCAGTATTTT
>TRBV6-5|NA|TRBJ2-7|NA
CASRAETAYEQYF
TGTGCCAGTCGGGCCGAGACAGCCTACGAGCAGTACTTC
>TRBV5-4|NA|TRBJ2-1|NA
CASSLVDNEQFF
TGTGCCAGCAGCTTGGTGGACAATGAGCAGTTCTTC
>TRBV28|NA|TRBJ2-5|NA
CASSLEASVTQYF
TGTGCCAGCAGTTTAGAAGCGTCAGTGACCCAGTACTTC
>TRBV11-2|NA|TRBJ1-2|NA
CASSLAGLLGYTF
TGTGCCAGCAGCTTAGCAGGGTTGCTTGGCTACACCTTC
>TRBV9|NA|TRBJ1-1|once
CASSHTGGPTEAFF
TGTGCCAGCAGCCACACCGGGGGGCCAACTGAAGCTTTCTTT
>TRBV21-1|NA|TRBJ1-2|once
CASSKGGQYPLDYGYTF
TGTGCCAGCAGCAAGGGGGGACAGTATCCCTTGGACTATGGCTACACCTTC
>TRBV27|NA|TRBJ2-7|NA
CASGTAYEQYF
TGTGCCAGCGGGACGGCCTACGAGCAGTACTTC
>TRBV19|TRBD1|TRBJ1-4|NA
CASSMVDLTGFNEKLFF
TGTGCCAGTAGTATGGTCGACCTGACAGGGTTTAATGAAAAACTGTTTTTT
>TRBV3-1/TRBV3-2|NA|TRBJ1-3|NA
CASRLGGRNSGNTIYF
TGTGCCAGCAGATTGGGGGGCAGGAACTCTGGAAACACCATATATTTT
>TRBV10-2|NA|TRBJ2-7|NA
CATWGDPLYEQYF
TGCGCCACCTGGGGGGATCCTCTCTACGAGCAGTACTTC